This T cell receptor beta chain was captured in a study of technical replicates of blood from a handful of donors. V lost 6 bases, J lost 4 bases, and 5 bases stayed unmatched. This CDR3 is 14 amino acids long. Germline V gene sequence: CDR1 MDHEN, CDR2 SYDVKM. The data were produced by immunoSEQ multiplex PCR, yet TCRdb's version contains in-frame clones alone and is incomplete. The table records about 81,000 clones, around 95% of them present only once. V usage is TRBV28 and J usage is TRBJ1-2; 10 bases map to TRBD1. The clonotype comes from a human donor in good health. Sequencing used T cells isolated from PBMCs. The CDR3 DNA follows: TGTGCCAGCAGGACAGGGGGCGCCGCCTATGGCTACACCTTC. Translation gives CASRTGGAAYGYTF.